A selection of T cell receptor beta chains follows, all from one sample in a study of blood T cell repertoires in COVID-19. Using immunoSEQ multiplex PCR, the repertoire was profiled, and TCRdb retains in-frame clones only, with some absent. The sample includes roughly 320,000 clones, approximately 85% of them seen just once. The sample consisted of peripheral blood. These receptors came from a human donor in a cohort sampled during active COVID-19. The CDR3 runs from the conserved cysteine through the conserved F or W. D genes are given only for firm matches. Only part of the rows carry a size: once, few, many, or a class if the clone is expanded.

>TRBV5-1|.|TRBJ2-5|.
TGCGCCAGCAGCTCTGGAGGAGCACAAGAGACCCAGTACTTC
CASSSGGAQETQYF
>TRBV28|.|TRBJ1-3|.
TGTGCCAGCAGCCTAGCTCGGGTATCTGGAAACACCATATATTTT
CASSLARVSGNTIYF
>TRBV2|TRBD1|TRBJ1-4|.
TGTGCCAGCAGTCGGGACAGACCCGCAACTAATGAAAAACTGTTTTTT
CASSRDRPATNEKLFF
>TRBV5-4|.|TRBJ1-6|few
TGTGCCAGCAGCTCCCGGACAGAATATAATTCACCCCTCCACTTT
CASSSRTEYNSPLHF
>TRBV5-1|.|TRBJ2-1|once
TGCGCCAGCAGCTTGGTAGGGGGTCACAATGAGCAGTTCTTC
CASSLVGGHNEQFF
>TRBV13|.|TRBJ1-1|.
TGTGCCAGCAGCTTCAGGGATGATTACACTGAAGCTTTCTTT
CASSFRDDYTEAFF
>TRBV9|.|TRBJ2-3|.
TGTGCCAGCAGCTTCGACGGGGGTCCTACCACAGATACGCAGTATTTT
CASSFDGGPTTDTQYF
>TRBV7-2|.|TRBJ1-5|.
TGTGCCAGCAGCTTAAGTTTTTCGAGGGGCAATCAGCCCCAGCATTTT
CASSLSFSRGNQPQHF
>TRBV19|.|TRBJ2-1|.
TGTGCCAGTAGTGAGGGCGGGGTCAATGAGCAGTTCTTC
CASSEGGVNEQFF
>TRBV20-1|.|TRBJ2-7|.
TGCAGTGCTAGTGCGCAGTACGAGCAGTACTTC
CSASAQYEQYF
>TRBV28|.|TRBJ2-1|.
TGTGCCAGCAGTCTCCGACCGGGAGTGTCTGAGCAGTTCTTC
CASSLRPGVSEQFF
>TRBV10-2|.|TRBJ2-4|few
TGCGCCAGCAGGCAGGTCTTCGCGACCGCTACCAAAAACATTCAGTACTTC
CASRQVFATATKNIQYF
>TRBV5-1|TRBD1|TRBJ1-4|.
TGCGCCAGCAGCTTAACTAGAGGGACAGGCCATAATGAAAAACTGTTTTTT
CASSLTRGTGHNEKLFF
>TRBV4-2|.|TRBJ1-2|.
TGTGCCAGCAGCGTTGAAGCCCTCTATGGCTACACCTTC
CASSVEALYGYTF
>TRBV11-3|.|TRBJ2-7|.
TGTGCCAGCAGCCCGCCGGGGGAGGCAACCTACGAGCAGTACTTC
CASSPPGEATYEQYF
>TRBV10-3|.|TRBJ1-1|.
TGTGCCATCAGTGAGAGCAGGGCAACTGAAGCTTTCTTT
CAISESRATEAFF
>TRBV9|.|TRBJ1-1|.
TGTGCCAGCAGCGTAGCTTTGAACACTGAAGCTTTCTTT
CASSVALNTEAFF
>TRBV4-1|TRBD2|TRBJ2-7|once
TGCGCCAGCAGCCAAGATTCTAGCGGGGCGAGCTCCTACGAGCAGTACTTC
CASSQDSSGASSYEQYF
>TRBV18|TRBD1|TRBJ1-1|.
TGTGCCAGCTCGCGACAGGGGGACACTGAAGCTTTCTTT
CASSRQGDTEAFF
>TRBV12-5|.|TRBJ2-1|.
TGTGCTAGTGGTTCCTCCGGACAGAACAATGAGCAGTTCTTC
CASGSSGQNNEQFF
>TRBV7-3|TRBD2|TRBJ2-3|.
TGTGCCAGCAGCTTAACGGTGCCTAGCGGGGGCACAGATACGCAGTATTTT
CASSLTVPSGGTDTQYF
>TRBV12-3/TRBV12-4|.|TRBJ2-7|.
TGTGCCAGCAGTTTTAGGACAATCGAGCAGTACTTC
CASSFRTIEQYF
>TRBV18|.|TRBJ2-7|.
TGTGCCAGCTCACCACAATTGGGGACATTTCAATACGAGCAGTACTTC
CASSPQLGTFQYEQYF
>TRBV18|TRBD1|TRBJ2-7|once
TGTGCCAGCTCACCGGGACAGGGGGTCGCATCCTACGAGCAGTACTTC
CASSPGQGVASYEQYF